This entry lists 26 T cell receptor beta chains sequenced from one sample in a study of blood T cell repertoires in COVID-19. Using immunoSEQ multiplex PCR, the repertoire was profiled, and TCRdb retains in-frame clones only, with some absent. The table shows roughly 55,000 clones, with roughly four fifths occurring only once. The sequenced material came from peripheral blood. The receptors here all came from an older woman with acute or convalescent COVID-19.

This sequence joins TRBV29-1 and TRBJ2-3; possible D gene TRBD1, 6 bases. V was trimmed by 7 bases and J by 3 bases, leaving 17 bases between them. This CDR3 comprises 14 residues. Germline V gene lookup returns CDR1 SQVTM and CDR2 ANQGSEA. CDR3 in amino acids: CSGWTARRTDTQYF. In DNA form, the CDR3 reads TGCAGCGGCTGGACAGCGCGAAGGACAGATACGCAGTATTTT.

The V call is TRBV5-1, the J call TRBJ2-5, with 10 bases identical to TRBD1. The CDR3 covers 15 residues. J was trimmed by 3 bases and V by 5 bases; bases with no gene match: 7. CDR1 SGHRS and CDR2 YFSETQ come from the germline V gene. This CDR3 reads CASRGGQGLKETQYF. The DNA of the CDR3 is TGCGCCAGCAGAGGGGGACAGGGGCTCAAAGAGACCCAGTACTTC.

J is TRBJ2-4 and V is TRBV19; no definite D call. Germline CDR1 is LNHDA and CDR2 is SQIVND (reference sequence). V dropped 5 bases and J dropped 5 bases, with 13 bases sitting between them. CDR3 length equals 14 residues. This CDR3 reads CASSPEVTQNIQYF. In nucleotides, the CDR3 is TGTGCCAGTAGTCCAGAGGTAACCCAAAACATTCAGTACTTC.

This chain joins TRBV28 and TRBJ1-2; 9 bases fit TRBD1. Germline CDR1 reads MDHEN; CDR2 reads SYDVKM. Unmatched junction bases numbered 4, after V lost 6 bases and J lost 2 bases. This CDR3 comprises 14 residues. Here the CDR3 reads CASRETGGNYGYTF. CDR3 nucleotide sequence: TGTGCCAGCAGGGAAACAGGGGGCAACTATGGCTACACCTTC.

The chain carries TRBV5-1 and TRBJ2-1, with TRBD1 matching over 9 bases. The ends lost 4 bases at V and 4 bases at J; junction bases unmatched: 9. In germline, CDR1 is SGHRS, CDR2 YFSETQ. This CDR3 is built from 16 residues. The CDR3 loop reads CASSRITGGGYNEQFF. DNA for the CDR3: TGCGCCAGCAGCCGCATAACAGGGGGCGGGTACAATGAGCAGTTCTTC.

The rearrangement links TRBV11-2 to TRBJ1-1; 7 nucleotides line up with TRBD1. The CDR3 covers 13 residues. Per the germline V gene, CDR1 is SGHAT and CDR2 is FQNNGV. Germline trimming cut 5 bases from V and 7 bases from J; bases unmatched to any gene: 7. The DNA of the CDR3 is TGTGCCAGCAGCCATACAGGGGTTGGTGAAGCTTTCTTT. This gives the protein CASSHTGVGEAFF.

The rearrangement uses TRBV11-2 and TRBJ2-5, with TRBD2 matching 14 bases. Germline V lookup: CDR1 SGHAT, CDR2 FQNNGV. V was clipped by 5 bases and J by 5 bases; unmatched bases: 10. The CDR3 has 17 amino acids. CDR3 DNA sequence: TGTGCCAGCAGCCCCTCGACTAGCGGGAGGGCTCGGGAGACCCAGTACTTC. Translated: CASSPSTSGRARETQYF.

The chain has TRBV3-1 (or the pseudogene TRBV3-2) and TRBJ1-6; D gene unclear. The V gene's germline CDR1 is LGHDT and CDR2 YNNKEL (reference sequence). Between the trimmed V and J ends, which lost 0 bases and 10 bases, there was a span of 22 bases. CDR3 length: 18 amino acids. The CDR3 reads CASSQESPLGVGVSPLHF. Written as DNA, the CDR3 is TGTGCCAGCAGCCAAGAATCTCCCCTCGGGGTCGGGGTGTCACCCCTCCACTTT.

The chain uses TRBV7-3 and TRBJ1-6, with 8 bases identical to TRBD1. Germline V gives CDR1 SGHTA, CDR2 FQGTGA. The CDR3 is 15 amino acids. The J segment lost 10 bases and the V segment lost 2 bases, leaving 7 bases of the junction unmatched. CDR3 region: CASSLEAGGWSPLHF. CDR3 nucleotide sequence: TGTGCCAGCAGCTTAGAAGCAGGGGGCTGGTCACCCCTCCACTTT.

The rearrangement links TRBV5-1 to TRBJ2-7; D might be TRBD1 (5 bases). Trimming stripped 0 bases from V and 7 bases from J, with 14 bases between. Germline loops: CDR1 SGHRS, CDR2 YFSETQ. This CDR3 has 14 residues. The CDR3 DNA reads as TGCGCCAGCAGCTTGGATGGGGCGGCAGGGGAGCAGTACTTC. Its translation: CASSLDGAAGEQYF.

The V and J genes are TRBV7-9 and TRBJ1-3, with 8 bases identical to TRBD1. The germline gives CDR1 SEHNR, CDR2 FQNEAQ (reference sequence). V was clipped by 3 bases and J by 0 bases; unmatched bases: 7. The CDR3 has 17 amino acids. The chain's CDR3 is CASSFFMQGASGNTIYF. In DNA, the CDR3 is TGTGCCAGCAGCTTTTTTATGCAGGGGGCCTCTGGAAACACCATATATTTT.

This chain uses TRBV12-3 or TRBV12-4 with TRBJ1-1; D unclear. CDR3 length: 13 amino acids. The V end was cut by 6 bases, the J end by 6 bases, with 14 bases between. The CDR3 DNA reads as TGTGCCAGCAGCACCCACAGTTTTGCTGAAGCTTTCTTT. It is translated as CASSTHSFAEAFF.

J is TRBJ1-2 and V is TRBV25-1; D is possibly TRBD1 (5 bases). The CDR3 totals 14 residues. CDR1 MGHDK and CDR2 SYGVNS come from the germline V gene. Trimming removed 4 bases from V and 8 bases from J, with 17 bases in between. The CDR3 coding sequence is TGTGCCAGCAGTGTATGGGGCTTAGGTGAGGGCTACACCTTC. This gives the protein CASSVWGLGEGYTF.

The chain joins TRBV13 to TRBJ1-1; the match to TRBD1 covers 8 bases. The CDR3 is 12 amino acids. V lost 5 bases to trimming and J lost 9 bases; unmatched junction nucleotides: 5. From germline, CDR1 is PRHDT and CDR2 FYEKMQ (reference sequence). CDR3 region: CASSPGQGKAFF. CDR3 bases: TGTGCCAGCAGCCCAGGACAGGGTAAAGCTTTCTTT.

The CDR3: CASSVTATDSGANVLTF. For the CDR3, the DNA is TGTGCCAGCAGCGTAACTGCAACCGACTCTGGGGCCAACGTCCTGACTTTC. The genes are TRBV9 and TRBJ2-6; no clear D. The CDR3 has 17 residues. Germline assignment: CDR1 SGDLS and CDR2 YYNGEE. The V gene lost 1 base and the J gene lost 0 bases, with 11 bases spanning the gap. The full variable domain, completed using reference TRBV9 and TRBJ2-6, is DSGVTQTPKHLITATGQRVTLRCSPRSGDLSVYWYQQSLDQGLQFLIQYYNGEERAKGNILERFSAQQFPDLHSELNLSSLELGDSALYFCASSVTATDSGANVLTFGAGSRLTVL.

The genes are TRBV4-1 and TRBJ1-3; the match to TRBD1 covers 11 bases. In germline, CDR1 is MGHRA, CDR2 YSYEKL. This CDR3 contains 17 residues. V gave up 3 bases and J gave up 3 bases; unmatched junction bases: 7. The CDR3 nucleotides read TGCGCCAGCAGCCATCTTTGGGACAGGGGGAGTGGAAACACCATATATTTT. This codes for CASSHLWDRGSGNTIYF.

V and J are TRBV6-2 or TRBV6-3 and TRBJ1-2; tentatively, D is TRBD1 (6 bases). This CDR3 comprises 15 residues. Between the trimmed V and J ends, which lost 0 bases and 5 bases, there was a span of 13 bases. CDR1 is MNHEY, CDR2 SVGEGT, per germline. The chain's CDR3 is CASSYSRTERYGYTF. CDR3 DNA sequence: TGTGCCAGCAGTTACTCCCGGACAGAACGGTATGGCTACACCTTC.

The gene calls are TRBV15 and TRBJ1-2; D perhaps matches TRBD1 (5 bases). Trimming cost V 5 bases and J 2 bases, with 18 bases left between them. The CDR3 sequence is 16 residues long. Germline V CDR1 and CDR2: LNHNV, YYDKDF (reference sequence). CDR3: CATSEKGLQANYGYTF. Written as DNA, the CDR3 is TGTGCCACCAGCGAAAAGGGGTTGCAGGCGAACTATGGCTACACCTTC.

The chain couples TRBV2 to TRBJ2-1, with 7 bases aligning to TRBD2. The CDR3 runs to 14 residues. Germline V lookup: CDR1 SNHLY, CDR2 FYNNEI. Trimming removed 0 bases from V and 8 bases from J; junction bases left unmatched: 4. DNA for the CDR3: TGTGCCAGCAGTGAAGCGTGGACTAGTGATGAGCAGTTCTTC. Amino acid sequence: CASSEAWTSDEQFF.

V usage is TRBV28 and J usage is TRBJ1-1; a weak D match, TRBD1 (5 bases). CDR3 size: 14 residues. CDR1 is MDHEN and CDR2 is SYDVKM in the germline V gene. V lost 2 bases and J lost 3, with 10 bases in between. The CDR3 DNA follows: TGTGCCAGCAGTTTAAGGGGCCTTTACACTGAAGCTTTCTTT. This sequence encodes CASSLRGLYTEAFF.

The rearrangement joins TRBV9 to TRBJ2-3; D not certain. From germline, CDR1 is SGDLS and CDR2 YYNGEE. V was pared by 4 bases and J by 0 bases, with 12 bases between. The CDR3 is 15 amino acids. CDR3 sequence (DNA): TGTGCCAGCAGCTTATCGACAACTAGCACAGATACGCAGTATTTT. This gives the protein CASSLSTTSTDTQYF.

J is TRBJ1-5 and V is TRBV2; possible D gene TRBD1, 5 bases. The CDR3 contains 15 residues. Between the trimmed V and J ends, which lost 6 bases and 5 bases, there was a span of 17 bases. Germline CDR1 SNHLY, CDR2 FYNNEI. The CDR3 coding sequence is TGTGCCAGCAGGGCTGACAGTGCGCTTCATCAGCCCCAGCATTTT. This codes for CASRADSALHQPQHF.

The chain uses TRBV15 and TRBJ1-2; maybe TRBD1 (6 bases). The V gene's germline CDR1 is LNHNV and CDR2 YYDKDF (reference sequence). The CDR3 consists of 17 residues. V was pared by 4 bases and J by 4 bases, with 22 bases between. The CDR3, as DNA: TGTGCCACCAGCACGTCCCAGGGGAGTGATCGCGGCTATGGCTACACCTTC. Its translation: CATSTSQGSDRGYGYTF.

The chain couples TRBV3-1 (or the pseudogene TRBV3-2) to TRBJ2-7; 11 nucleotides agree with TRBD2. V shed 0 bases and J 4 bases; nucleotides not matched to a gene: 2. The CDR3 spans 15 residues. In germline, CDR1 is LGHDT, CDR2 YNNKEL (reference sequence). The CDR3 DNA is TGTGCCAGCAGCCAAGATACTAGCGGGAGATACGAGCAGTACTTC. Translated, it gives CASSQDTSGRYEQYF.

The V and J genes are TRBV5-1 and TRBJ2-5; TRBD2 matches 9 bases. J gave up 3 bases and V 5 bases, and 11 bases lay outside the gene matches. Germline V gene lookup returns CDR1 SGHRS and CDR2 YFSETQ. The CDR3 covers 16 residues. The chain's CDR3 is CASSLWAGGQKETQYF. CDR3 in DNA: TGCGCCAGCAGTCTCTGGGCGGGGGGGCAGAAAGAGACCCAGTACTTC.

The chain uses TRBV6-5 and TRBJ2-7; tentatively, D is TRBD2 (5 bases). This CDR3 has 12 amino acids. CDR1 is MNHEY and CDR2 is SVGAGI in the germline V gene. The CDR3, as DNA: TGTGTCACGGCGGGCCAGACCTACGAGCAGTACTTC. It translates to CVTAGQTYEQYF.